What follows are 18 T cell receptor beta chains derived from one specimen sequenced in a study of HIV-infected patients and healthy controls. Alpha and beta constant-region primers primed reverse transcription of about 470 ng RNA. Each of the alpha and beta chains got its own library through chain-specific third strand synthesis with indices. TCRdb redid the calling of the 5' RACE reads with MiXCR, one entry per CDR3 protein. The profile shows approximately 5,400 distinct CDR3 sequences, under 25% of them singletons. No cell fractionation was done, so the repertoire covers all unsorted peripheral blood T cells. The material was blood, obtained before antiretroviral therapy. The receptors stem from an adult with HIV infection.

With regard to this clonotype: A much larger clone differs by one base, so this may be a read error. V gene TRBV12-3 or TRBV12-4 combines with J gene TRBJ2-5; TRBD1 or TRBD2 may be the D gene (5 bases each). The CDR3 loop spans 13 amino acids. This CDR3 is CASNVWDQETKYF. Here the CDR3 DNA reads TGTGCCAGCAATGTCTGGGACCAAGAGACCAAGTACTTC.

This clonotype ranks as medium-sized. This chain joins TRBV4-1 and TRBJ1-2; D is possibly TRBD1 (5 bases). Per the germline V gene, CDR1 is MGHRA and CDR2 is YSYEKL. Trimming left V 4 bases short and J 7 bases short, with 13 bases between. This CDR3 spans 13 amino acids. The chain's CDR3 is CASSLPGPFGYTF. The CDR3, as DNA: TGCGCCAGCAGCCTGCCGGGACCTTTTGGCTACACCTTC.

This clonotype was counted at least ten times. The chain uses TRBV3-1 and TRBJ2-1; D uncertain. Germline CDR1 reads LGHDT; CDR2 reads YNNKEL (reference sequence). V lost 4 bases to trimming and J lost 10 bases, with 14 bases between them. The CDR3 contains 13 residues. The CDR3 DNA follows: TGTGCCAGCAGCCCCAGAGCAGCAATGGAGCAGTTCTTC. Translated, it gives CASSPRAAMEQFF.

This clonotype was picked up a small number of times. This chain connects TRBV7-6 to TRBJ1-4; 10 bases agree with TRBD1. Germline V gives CDR1 SGHVS, CDR2 FNYEAQ. The CDR3 is 15 amino acids. After removal of 3 bases from V and 8 bases from J, the junction contained 6 bases not matched to a gene. CDR3 coding DNA: TGTGCCAGCAGCTTGGTGACAGGGGGCTCGGAAAAACTGTTTTTT. It yields the protein CASSLVTGGSEKLFF. The entire variable domain, with the rest obtained from reference TRBV7-6 and TRBJ1-4, is as follows: GAGVSQSPRYKVTKRGQDVALRCDPISGHVSLYWYRQALGQGPEFLTYFNYEAQQDKSGLPNDRFSAERPEGSISTLTIQRTEQRDSAMYRCASSLVTGGSEKLFFGSGTQLSVL.

This clonotype is medium-sized by share. The V and J genes are TRBV6-5 and TRBJ1-2; D unresolved. The V gene lost 2 bases and the J gene lost 0 bases, with 7 bases spanning the gap. The CDR3 has 14 residues. Germline CDR1 reads MNHEY; CDR2 reads SVGAGI. The CDR3 DNA reads TGTGCCAGCAGTTACGCGGGATCTAACTATGGCTACACCTTC. Translation: CASSYAGSNYGYTF.

In nucleotides, the CDR3 is TGTGCCACCAGTGATTTAACTAGCGGTAACACCGGGGAGCTGTTTTTT. This encodes CATSDLTSGNTGELFF. The chain is built from TRBV24-1 and TRBJ2-2; 8 bases are shared with TRBD2. Germline-derived CDR1 and CDR2 are KGHDR and SFDVKD. There are 16 residues in the CDR3. V was pared by 1 base and J by 2 bases, with 2 bases of the junction left unmatched.

The chain carries TRBV5-6 and TRBJ2-5, with 12 positions matching TRBD1. The CDR3 spans 15 residues. The germline CDR1 and CDR2 sequences are SGHDT and YYEEEE. Losses at the gene ends were 3 bases for V and 6 bases for J; bases not matched to a gene: 6. For the CDR3, the DNA is TGTGCCAGCAGCTCGGGGACAGGGGGCGCGAAGACCCAGTACTTC. It encodes CASSSGTGGAKTQYF.

This rearrangement joins TRBV4-1 to TRBJ2-7; no firm D call. V gave up 0 bases and J gave up 0 bases, with 12 bases separating them. Per germline, CDR1 MGHRA and CDR2 YSYEKL. The CDR3 is 16 amino acids. In nucleotides, the CDR3 is TGCGCCAGCAGCCAAGAGAAGCAGGCGAGCTCCTACGAGCAGTACTTC. Translation gives CASSQEKQASSYEQYF.

In this sample, this clonotype turned up many times. The gene calls are TRBV10-3 and TRBJ1-1; D remains ambiguous. CDR1 and CDR2 (germline): ENHRY, SYGVKD. Trimming left V 3 bases short and J 3 bases short, with 11 bases between. The CDR3 runs to 14 residues. The CDR3 DNA sequence: TGTGCCATCAGTGAATCGGGAAGCGACACTGAAGCTTTCTTT. It encodes CAISESGSDTEAFF.

This clonotype appeared a single time. An end of the junction differs from the germline gene, which may be a read error. J is TRBJ1-6 and V is TRBV5-6, with a tentative D call TRBD1 (5 bases). This CDR3 spans 15 amino acids. Germline CDR1 SGHDT, CDR2 YYEEEE. The CDR3 protein is CASSVVSQGNSPLNF. Written as DNA, the CDR3 is TGTGCCAGCAGCGTCGTCTCTCAGGGTAATTCACCCCTCAACTTT.

This clonotype was detected ten times or more. The chain has TRBV4-3 and TRBJ1-5; the D is unclear. The CDR3 runs 12 residues. The germline V gene encodes CDR1 LGHNA and CDR2 YSLEER. The V end lost 1 base, the J end lost 7 bases, and 5 bases lay between the germline ends. The CDR3 loop is CASSQAGQPQHF. The CDR3 DNA reads TGCGCCAGCAGCCAAGCCGGGCAGCCCCAGCATTTT.

By its share, this clonotype is medium-sized. The chain joins TRBV20-1 to TRBJ2-7, with a weak D call TRBD1 (5 bases). The germline V gene encodes CDR1 DFQATT and CDR2 SNEGSKA (reference sequence). Trimming cost V 1 base and J 0 bases, with 10 bases left between them. This CDR3 is built from 14 residues. The CDR3, as DNA: TGCAGTGCTAGAGCCCAGGGTTTCTCCTACGAGCAGTACTTC. This sequence encodes CSARAQGFSYEQYF.

The chain recombines TRBV24-1 with TRBJ1-4; 9 bases agree with TRBD1. With V trimmed by 4 bases and J by 3 bases, 14 bases remained unmatched. Germline V lookup: CDR1 KGHDR, CDR2 SFDVKD. The length of the CDR3 is 19 residues. CDR3 sequence: CATSDHPRTGVLANEKLFF. The CDR3 region has the DNA TGTGCCACCAGTGACCACCCACGGACAGGGGTATTGGCTAATGAAAAACTGTTTTTT.

This chain uses TRBV19 with TRBJ2-5; 15 bases match TRBD2. The CDR3 is made up of 20 amino acids. Germline trimming cut 5 bases from V and 2 bases from J; bases unmatched to any gene: 15. CDR1 is LNHDA, CDR2 SQIVND, per germline (reference sequence). DNA for the CDR3: TGTGCCAGTAGTCAATCGGCCCGGGGACTAGCGGGGGGATGGCAAGAGACCCAGTACTTC. It codes for CASSQSARGLAGGWQETQYF.

Within the sample, this clonotype is medium-sized. V is TRBV6-2 or TRBV6-3 and J is TRBJ1-5; weak D call: TRBD1 (5 bases). Trimming cost V 5 bases and J 3 bases, with 11 bases left between them. The CDR3 has 14 amino acids. Germline loops: CDR1 MNHEY, CDR2 SVGEGT. Here the CDR3 reads CASSNQGVNQPQHF. CDR3 nucleotide sequence: TGTGCCAGCAGTAATCAGGGAGTCAATCAGCCCCAGCATTTT.

Note on this clonotype: Being one base from a much bigger clone, this may be a read error. The chain is built from TRBV6-2 or TRBV6-3 and TRBJ2-5; weak D call: TRBD2 (6 bases). Per germline, CDR1 MNHEY and CDR2 SVGEGT. The CDR3 length is 12 residues. The CDR3 nucleotides are TGTGCCAGCAAGCTAGGAGGGGAGACCAAGTACTTC. This translates into CASKLGGETKYF.

The chain carries TRBV12-3 or TRBV12-4 and TRBJ2-1; the D is unclear. V was trimmed by 5 bases and J by 5 bases, leaving 10 bases between them. There are 13 residues in the CDR3. The CDR3 DNA follows: TGTGCCAGCAGTCCATCCTACAACAATGAGCAGTTCTTC. Amino acids: CASSPSYNNEQFF.

V usage is TRBV3-1 and J usage is TRBJ2-2, with D possibly being TRBD1 or TRBD2 (5 bases each). CDR3 size: 15 residues. The germline gives CDR1 LGHDT, CDR2 YNNKEL (reference sequence). Trimming took 1 base from V and 7 from J, leaving 13 bases between them. CDR3 sequence reads: CASSQVTGRNGELFF. DNA of the CDR3: TGTGCCAGCAGCCAAGTGACGGGGCGGAACGGGGAGCTGTTTTTT.